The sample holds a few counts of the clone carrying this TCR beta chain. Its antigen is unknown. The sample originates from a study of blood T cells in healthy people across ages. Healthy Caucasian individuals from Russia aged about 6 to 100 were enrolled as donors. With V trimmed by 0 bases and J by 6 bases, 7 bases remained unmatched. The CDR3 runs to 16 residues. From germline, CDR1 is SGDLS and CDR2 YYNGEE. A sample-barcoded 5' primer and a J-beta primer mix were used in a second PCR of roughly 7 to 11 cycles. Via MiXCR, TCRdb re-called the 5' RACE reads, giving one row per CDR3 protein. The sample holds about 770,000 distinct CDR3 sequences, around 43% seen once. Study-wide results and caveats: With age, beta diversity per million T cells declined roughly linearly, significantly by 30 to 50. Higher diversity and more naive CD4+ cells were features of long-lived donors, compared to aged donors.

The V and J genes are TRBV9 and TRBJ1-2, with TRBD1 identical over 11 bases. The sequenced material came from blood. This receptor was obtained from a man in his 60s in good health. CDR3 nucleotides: TGTGCCAGCAGCGTAGACCCCGGGACAGGGGGAGATGGCTACACCTTC. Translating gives CASSVDPGTGGDGYTF.